The clone carrying this T cell receptor beta chain was recorded only once. The data were obtained in a study of shared clonotypes between healthy human individuals. The donor population consisted of healthy HIV-negative adults with no recent acute infections or vaccinations. V gave up 4 bases and J gave up 4 bases, with 7 bases separating them. Germline lookup yields CDR1 SNHLY and CDR2 FYNNEI. This CDR3 region has 12 residues. This table comes from immunoSEQ multiplex PCR, and its TCRdb copy is limited to in-frame clones, with some not included. There are about a million clones in the sample; approximately 70% occur only once, and approximately 1.5% lies in the top ten.

The TCR sequence derives from a man aged 18 to 35 in good health. The sequenced material came from memory CD4+ T cells sorted from blood. Specified subset: CD45RA-negative fraction. V gene TRBV2 combines with J gene TRBJ1-2, with D unresolved. The CDR3 coding sequence is TGTGCCAGCAGTGGAGATGGCTATGGCTACACCTTC. It is translated as CASSGDGYGYTF.